The 30 T cell receptor beta chains below were found in one sample sequenced in a study of shared clonotypes between healthy human individuals. Data came from immunoSEQ multiplex PCR; TCRdb stores just in-frame clones and leaves some out. The sample gives millions of clones, about 95% of which show up once; about 0.13% is in the top ten. Material for sequencing was naive CD4+ T cells sorted from blood. The sample's subset: CD45RA+ positively selected. The receptors stem from a man between 18 and 35 years old in good health.

This rearrangement joins TRBV30 to TRBJ1-1; possibly TRBD1 for D (6 bases). The CDR3 has 14 residues. CDR1 and CDR2 (germline): GTSNPN, SVGIG (reference sequence). V gave up 0 bases and J gave up 5 bases, with 13 bases separating them. The CDR3 bases are TGTGCCTGGAGTGTAGGCAGGGGCGTGACTGAAGCTTTCTTT. As protein: CAWSVGRGVTEAFF. Combining the CDR3 with reference TRBV30 and TRBJ1-1 gives the whole variable domain SQTIHQWPATLVQPVGSPLSLECTVEGTSNPNLYWYRQAAGRGLQLLFYSVGIGQISSEVPQNLSASRPQDRQFILSSKKLLLSDSGFYLCAWSVGRGVTEAFFGQGTRLTVV.

This chain links TRBV4-3 with TRBJ2-1; 7 bases are a match to TRBD2. J lost 9 bases, V lost 5 bases, and 19 bases had no gene match. The CDR3 has 17 residues. CDR1 is LGHNA, CDR2 YSLEER, per germline. CDR3 sequence (DNA): TGCGCCAGCAGCACGTCTGGGAGTAGGGCCCTAGCGGTTGAGCAGTTCTTC. It codes for CASSTSGSRALAVEQFF.

This clone has just one count. Since a much larger clone is just one base distant, this may be a read error. This sequence joins TRBV5-6 and TRBJ2-7, with D unresolved. Looked up from germline, CDR1 is SGHDT and CDR2 is YYEEEE. This CDR3 has 12 residues. The CDR3 DNA is TGTGCCAGCGGCTTGACTCAGGAGGAGCAGTACTTC. It specifies CASGLTQEEQYF.

V usage is TRBV18 and J usage is TRBJ2-7; 7 bases are a match to TRBD2. Per germline, CDR1 KGHSH and CDR2 LQKENI. V dropped 2 bases and J dropped 3; count of bases not matched to a gene: 7. The CDR3 consists of 15 residues. The DNA of the CDR3 is TGTGCCAGCTCACCAGGGGGGGAGGGCATCTACGAGCAGTACTTC. It encodes CASSPGGEGIYEQYF.

The J gene is TRBJ2-1, the V gene TRBV4-1; D possibly corresponds to TRBD1 (6 bases). Looked up from germline, CDR1 is MGHRA and CDR2 is YSYEKL. The CDR3 extends over 17 amino acids. The V and J ends lost 6 bases and 5 bases respectively, with 23 bases between them. CDR3 in DNA: TGCGCCAGCAGATCCCGGGACATTCCCCATCCAGACAATGAGCAGTTCTTC. It translates to CASRSRDIPHPDNEQFF.

The V gene is TRBV27, the J gene TRBJ2-7, with TRBD2 matching 10 bases. The CDR3 is made up of 14 amino acids. After removal of 0 bases from V and 10 bases from J, the junction contained 6 bases not matched to a gene. Germline V lookup: CDR1 MNHEY, CDR2 SMNVEV (reference sequence). In nucleotides, the CDR3 is TGTGCCAGCAGTTTATCCCGGACTAGCGGCAATCAGTACTTC. Amino acid sequence: CASSLSRTSGNQYF.

The rearrangement joins TRBV6-5 to TRBJ2-7, with 10 positions matching TRBD1. The germline V gene has CDR1 MNHEY and CDR2 SVGAGI. This CDR3 has 16 residues. J was trimmed by 0 bases and V by 4 bases; bases with no gene match: 6. CDR3 amino acids: CASSSAGTGVSYEQYF. The CDR3 DNA is TGTGCCAGCAGTTCGGCCGGGACAGGGGTCTCCTACGAGCAGTACTTC.

The chain combines TRBV4-1 with TRBJ2-1; D not resolved. Between the trimmed V and J ends, which lost 1 base and 6 bases, there was a span of 10 bases. The CDR3 contains 14 residues. Germline assignment: CDR1 MGHRA and CDR2 YSYEKL. The CDR3 DNA follows: TGCGCCAGCAGCCAAGTTGGCCTAATCAATGAGCAGTTCTTC. It translates to CASSQVGLINEQFF.

As to this clone: The sample carries other DNA sequences with the same CDR3. This chain joins TRBV27 and TRBJ2-5; 9 positions match TRBD1. CDR3 length equals 13 residues. Germline V gives CDR1 MNHEY, CDR2 SMNVEV (reference sequence). Trimming took 6 bases from V and 5 from J; bases not matched to a gene: 4. This CDR3 reads CASRRTGVETQYF. DNA for the CDR3: TGTGCCAGCAGGAGGACAGGGGTTGAGACCCAGTACTTC.

The chain uses TRBV7-8 and TRBJ2-1, with D possibly matching TRBD2 (5 bases). Germline V gives CDR1 SGHVS, CDR2 FQNEAQ. The CDR3 contains 13 residues. Trimming left V 6 bases short and J 4 bases short, with 10 bases between. CDR3 sequence: CASRGGGYNEQFF. As DNA, the CDR3 is TGTGCCAGCAGGGGCGGCGGGTACAATGAGCAGTTCTTC. Full variable domain (outside the CDR3, taken from reference TRBV7-8 and TRBJ2-1): GAGVSQSPRYKVAKRGQDVALRCDPISGHVSLFWYQQALGQGPEFLTYFQNEAQLDKSGLPSDRFFAERPEGSVSTLKIQRTQQEDSAVYLCASRGGGYNEQFFGPGTRLTVL.

The chain carries TRBV18 and TRBJ2-1, with TRBD1 as a possible D gene (5 bases). This CDR3 is built from 14 residues. Trimming stripped 3 bases from V and 5 bases from J, with 11 bases between. Germline V lookup: CDR1 KGHSH, CDR2 LQKENI. CDR3 DNA: TGTGCCAGCTCACCCTTCCAGGACAACAATGAGCAGTTCTTC. Encoded protein: CASSPFQDNNEQFF.

The chain has TRBV5-1 and TRBJ1-4, with 10 bases that match TRBD1. CDR3 length: 14 amino acids. The ends lost 4 bases at V and 5 bases at J; junction bases unmatched: 2. Germline V CDR1 and CDR2: SGHRS, YFSETQ. CDR3 bases: TGCGCCAGCAGCACGGGACAGGGGAATGAAAAACTGTTTTTT. Protein product: CASSTGQGNEKLFF.

This sequence joins TRBV5-4 and TRBJ1-2; TRBD1 matches at 11 bases. V dropped 3 bases and J dropped 8; count of bases not matched to a gene: 3. The CDR3 loop spans 13 amino acids. CDR1 and CDR2 from the germline V gene are SGHNT and YYREEE (reference sequence). This chain's CDR3 is CASSSGQGAGYTF. The CDR3 region has the DNA TGTGCCAGCAGCTCTGGACAGGGGGCAGGCTACACCTTC.

The V and J genes are TRBV4-3 and TRBJ2-3; 8 bases match TRBD1. The CDR3 sequence is 15 residues long. Germline lookup yields CDR1 LGHNA and CDR2 YSLEER. The J segment lost 1 base and the V segment lost 0 bases, leaving 0 bases of the junction unmatched. CDR3 sequence reads: CASSQEDRGTDTQYF. CDR3 bases: TGCGCCAGCAGCCAAGAGGACAGGGGCACAGATACGCAGTATTTT.

The V call is TRBV7-9, the J call TRBJ1-4; D uncertain. Germline V lookup: CDR1 SEHNR, CDR2 FQNEAQ (reference sequence). CDR3 length: 17 amino acids. Trimming shortened V by 1 base and J by 0 bases, and 12 bases separated the two germline ends. In nucleotides, the CDR3 is TGTGCCAGCAGCTTAGGGGAGGCCAGTACAACTAATGAAAAACTGTTTTTT. Its translation: CASSLGEASTTNEKLFF.

This clone occurred once. The CDR3 loop reads CAISTDRNSGNTIYF. Here the CDR3 DNA reads TGTGCCATCTCCACCGACAGGAACTCTGGAAACACCATATATTTT. The rearrangement uses TRBV10-3 and TRBJ1-3; tentatively, D is TRBD1 (6 bases). The CDR3 extends over 15 amino acids. With 8 bases removed from V and 0 bases from J, the gap between germline ends came to 14 bases. Germline lookup yields CDR1 ENHRY and CDR2 SYGVKD.

This clone has only one observation. This sequence joins TRBV4-1 and TRBJ2-7; 10 positions agree with TRBD2. V lost 0 bases to trimming and J lost 9 bases; unmatched junction nucleotides: 11. Germline CDR1 is MGHRA and CDR2 is YSYEKL. This CDR3 comprises 16 residues. The CDR3 DNA reads as TGCGCCAGCAGCCAAGATAGGGCTAGCGGGAGCCCTCGGCAGTACTTC. Translated: CASSQDRASGSPRQYF.

This chain connects TRBV5-1 to TRBJ2-2; 8 nucleotides match TRBD2. Germline lookup yields CDR1 SGHRS and CDR2 YFSETQ. Unmatched junction bases numbered 5, after V lost 6 bases and J lost 1 base. The CDR3 sequence is 15 residues long. The CDR3 sequence: CASKAGGENTGELFF. The CDR3 coding sequence is TGCGCCAGCAAGGCGGGGGGCGAGAACACCGGGGAGCTGTTTTTT.

This chain links TRBV18 with TRBJ2-5; TRBD1 or TRBD2 may be the D gene (5 bases each). The CDR3 is 15 residues long. The germline CDR1 and CDR2 sequences are KGHSH and LQKENI. V lost 0 bases to trimming and J lost 5 bases, with 13 bases between them. The CDR3 sequence is CASSPPVGAGETQYF. The CDR3 DNA follows: TGTGCCAGCTCACCACCGGTCGGGGCCGGGGAGACCCAGTACTTC.

The genes are TRBV10-2 and TRBJ1-2, with 8 bases that match TRBD1. Germline lookup yields CDR1 WSHSY and CDR2 SAAADI. J was trimmed by 5 bases and V by 6 bases; bases with no gene match: 8. The CDR3 spans 14 residues. CDR3 DNA sequence: TGCGCCAGCAGGGGGGGGACAGGTGTGTATGGCTACACCTTC. Amino acid sequence: CASRGGTGVYGYTF.

The chain links TRBV4-1 to TRBJ1-4; the match to TRBD1 covers 8 bases. Germline-derived CDR1 and CDR2 are MGHRA and YSYEKL. J gave up 4 bases and V 5 bases, and 6 bases lay outside the gene matches. The CDR3 spans 15 residues. CDR3 bases: TGCGCCAGCAGCAAGGAGGGACAGGATAATGAAAAACTGTTTTTT. Translating it yields CASSKEGQDNEKLFF.

The chain links TRBV5-1 to TRBJ2-3, with TRBD1 matching 7 bases. CDR1 and CDR2 (germline): SGHRS, YFSETQ. V gave up 4 bases and J gave up 8 bases; unmatched junction bases: 7. This CDR3 comprises 13 residues. For the CDR3, the DNA is TGCGCCAGCAGCAACAGGGGAGTGCCTACGCAGTATTTT. Protein: CASSNRGVPTQYF.

V and J are TRBV4-2 and TRBJ2-5; TRBD1 is a possible D gene (5 bases). V was pared by 11 bases and J by 1 base, with 14 bases between. The germline gives CDR1 LGHNA, CDR2 YNFKEQ. The CDR3 consists of 13 residues. The CDR3 DNA follows: TGTGCCCGATTGACAGACGTCCAAGAGACCCAGTACTTC. Translating it yields CARLTDVQETQYF.

The chain is built from TRBV7-9 and TRBJ2-5, with D tentatively TRBD1 (5 bases). The DNA end favors TRBJ2-7, so the J call may be wrong. Germline assignment: CDR1 SEHNR and CDR2 FQNEAQ (reference sequence). The CDR3 covers 14 residues. The CDR3 region has the DNA TGTGCCAGCAGCTTAACGAAAGGGGTGGACGAGCAGTACTTC. It encodes CASSLTKGVDEQYF.

The chain recombines TRBV25-1 with TRBJ1-5, with a possible D match to TRBD1 (5 bases). Trimming removed 1 base from V and 1 base from J, with 8 bases in between. Germline V gene data show CDR1 as MGHDK and CDR2 as SYGVNS. The length of the CDR3 is 15 residues. The CDR3 is CASSEFGGSNQPQHF. CDR3 coding DNA: TGTGCCAGCAGTGAATTTGGGGGAAGCAATCAGCCCCAGCATTTT.

The chain carries TRBV5-8 and TRBJ1-2; no clear D gene. This CDR3 region has 16 residues. V lost 4 bases to trimming and J lost 8 bases, with 24 bases between them. In germline, CDR1 is SGHTS, CDR2 YDEGEE. This chain's CDR3 is CASSPLMGSGPGGYTF. The CDR3 DNA reads TGTGCCAGCAGCCCCCTCATGGGTAGTGGGCCTGGCGGCTACACCTTC.

The chain carries TRBV30 and TRBJ1-2; D may be TRBD1 (6 bases). CDR1 is GTSNPN, CDR2 SVGIG, per germline (reference sequence). CDR3 length: 16 amino acids. Trimming left V 0 bases short and J 6 bases short, with 20 bases between. The CDR3 reads CAWSVKPYRVFDGYTF. The DNA of the CDR3 is TGTGCCTGGAGTGTAAAACCATACAGGGTGTTTGATGGCTACACCTTC.

The rearrangement links TRBV29-1 to TRBJ1-2; D remains ambiguous. The CDR3 has 16 residues. Germline V gene sequence: CDR1 SQVTM, CDR2 ANQGSEA. Trimming stripped 5 bases from V and 4 bases from J, with 23 bases between. Here the CDR3 reads CSVWDRAIQTGYGYTF. The CDR3 DNA reads TGCAGCGTTTGGGATCGGGCCATCCAGACCGGCTATGGCTACACCTTC.

The chain recombines TRBV7-9 with TRBJ2-7; TRBD1 agrees at 8 bases. This CDR3 region has 19 residues. Germline lookup yields CDR1 SEHNR and CDR2 FQNEAQ (reference sequence). The junction had 14 bases not matched to a gene; V was cut back by 1 base and J by 0 bases. The CDR3, as DNA: TGTGCCAGCAGCTTAGGGACAGGGATCCGAACCATAAGCTCCTACGAGCAGTACTTC. Translating it yields CASSLGTGIRTISSYEQYF.

This clone was counted many times. This sequence joins TRBV5-8 and TRBJ1-4, with 10 bases lining up with TRBD1. There are 15 residues in the CDR3. V dropped 0 bases and J dropped 7; count of bases not matched to a gene: 3. Germline loops: CDR1 SGHTS, CDR2 YDEGEE. CDR3 sequence (DNA): TGTGCCAGCAGCTTGGGACAGGGGGCAAGTGAAAAACTGTTTTTT. This translates into CASSLGQGASEKLFF.